These 21 T cell receptor beta chains originate from one sample sequenced in a study of post-analysis software for immune sequencing data. Their antigen targets remain unknown. Prepared TCR beta cDNA libraries contained unique molecular identifiers. MiXCR was run by TCRdb on the PCR reads, yielding one entry per CDR3 protein. This sample has approximately 570,000 distinct CDR3 sequences, with 40% to 50% found just once. Findings of the study overall: About 5 TRBV segments were more frequent in patients than controls; TRBV5-6, TRBV5-1 and TRBV20-1 belonged to this group.

The sample was blood. These receptors all come from a girl under 18 with multiple sclerosis.

This clonotype was counted only a few times. This chain uses TRBV20-1 with TRBJ2-7, with 11 bases lining up with TRBD2. Germline CDR1 DFQATT, CDR2 SNEGSKA (reference sequence). The V segment lost 0 bases and the J segment 4 bases; nucleotides outside the gene matches: 5. The CDR3 runs 15 residues. CDR3 residues: CSARDWASGRYEQYF. In DNA form, the CDR3 reads TGCAGTGCTAGAGATTGGGCTAGCGGGAGGTACGAGCAGTACTTC.

This clonotype has only a few counts. This chain's CDR3 is CASKEQYF. CDR3 coding DNA: TGTGCCAGCAAAGAGCAGTACTTC. The genes are TRBV28 and TRBJ2-7, with D uncertain. This CDR3 is 8 amino acids long. CDR1 is MDHEN and CDR2 is SYDVKM in the germline V gene. Trimming removed 7 bases from V and 7 bases from J, with 2 bases in between.

This rearrangement joins TRBV21-1 to TRBJ2-5. The end of the DNA aligns better with TRBJ2-7, so the J call may be wrong. TRBV21-1 is marked as a pseudogene. CDR3 length: 12 residues. CDR3 protein: CASSKDGYEQYF. The CDR3 coding sequence is TGTGCCAGCAGCAAAGATGGCTACGAGCAGTACTTC.

Worth noting for this clonotype: The conserved closing phenylalanine or tryptophan is absent in this CDR3, likely reflecting a read error. CDR3 DNA sequence: TGCAGCGTGGAGACGGACAGGGGCGGCTACGAGCAGTACTGC. The encoded protein is CSVETDRGGYEQYC. This chain uses TRBV29-1 with TRBJ2-4; 9 nucleotides align to TRBD1. The DNA matches TRBJ2-7 better at its end, which makes the J call doubtful. CDR3 length: 14 residues. Germline lookup yields CDR1 SQVTM and CDR2 ANQGSEA.

This chain links TRBV4-1 with TRBJ2-1; 9 bases map to TRBD2. Germline V gives CDR1 MGHRA, CDR2 YSYEKL. V lost 1 base to trimming and J lost 6 bases; unmatched junction nucleotides: 4. This CDR3 contains 15 residues. The CDR3 DNA follows: TGCGCCAGCAGCCAAGTCGGCGGGAGGGCCAATGAGCAGTTCTTC. Residues: CASSQVGGRANEQFF.

V usage is TRBV29-1 and J usage is TRBJ2-3; D unclear. Trimming removed 4 bases from V and 4 bases from J, with 18 bases in between. CDR1 and CDR2 from the germline V gene are SQVTM and ANQGSEA. The CDR3 is 15 residues long. As DNA, the CDR3 is TGCAGCGTTGTTGGTGGGTTGAGGCCTGCAGATACGCAGTATTTT. This sequence encodes CSVVGGLRPADTQYF.

This clonotype was seen a handful of times. V usage is TRBV6-6 and J usage is TRBJ1-2; TRBD1 agrees at 7 bases. J lost 2 bases, V lost 6 bases, and 6 bases had no gene match. The CDR3 has 14 amino acids. Per the germline V gene, CDR1 is MNHNY and CDR2 is SVGAGI (reference sequence). The CDR3 nucleotides are TGTGCCAGCAGGCAACAGGGGAAGAACTATGGCTACACCTTC. Its translation: CASRQQGKNYGYTF.

This clonotype was detected a few times. The chain uses TRBV7-2 and TRBJ2-5, with TRBD2 matching over 14 bases. The J segment lost 6 bases and the V segment lost 5 bases, leaving 5 bases of the junction unmatched. The V gene's germline CDR1 is SGHTA and CDR2 FQGNSA. There are 15 residues in the CDR3. CDR3: CASSPTSGGVQTQYF. CDR3 DNA sequence: TGTGCCAGCAGCCCGACTAGCGGGGGGGTTCAGACCCAGTACTTC.

The gene calls are TRBV2 and TRBJ2-1; 7 positions agree with TRBD2. The CDR3 is 17 amino acids. The V gene's germline CDR1 is SNHLY and CDR2 FYNNEI. V lost 7 bases, J lost 1 base, and 13 bases stayed unmatched. This chain's CDR3 is CASIHDALAASYNEQFF. The DNA of the CDR3 is TGTGCCAGCATTCACGACGCCCTAGCGGCTTCCTACAATGAGCAGTTCTTC.

The genes are TRBV11-2 and TRBJ2-1; weak D call: TRBD1 (6 bases). CDR1 and CDR2 from the germline V gene are SGHAT and FQNNGV. The CDR3 spans 12 residues. Trimming took off 5 bases at V and 8 bases at J, with 10 bases between the two ends. CDR3 coding DNA: TGTGCCAGCAGCACGGACAGCTATGAGCAGTTCTTC. Translating gives CASSTDSYEQFF.

This chain links TRBV5-1 with TRBJ2-7, with 9 bases aligning to TRBD1. CDR3 length: 16 residues. The trim removed 4 bases at V and 12 bases at J, leaving 20 bases unmatched. Germline CDR1 SGHRS, CDR2 YFSETQ. The DNA for the CDR3 is TGCGCCAGCAGCCCCCGCCCGGGACAGGGCCCCCGAGAGGTGTACTTC. It encodes CASSPRPGQGPREVYF. Full variable domain (missing parts from reference TRBV5-1 and TRBJ2-7): KAGVTQTPRYLIKTRGQQVTLSCSPISGHRSVSWYQQTPGQGLQFLFEYFSETQRNKGNFPGRFSGRQFSNSRSEMNVSTLELGDSALYLCASSPRPGQGPREVYFGPGTRLTVT.

This sequence joins TRBV12-3 or TRBV12-4 and TRBJ1-2; tentative D call: TRBD1 (6 bases). The V and J ends lost 4 bases and 2 bases respectively, with 14 bases between them. This CDR3 is 15 amino acids long. CDR3 sequence: CASSSRGRGNYGYTF. Here the CDR3 DNA reads TGTGCCAGCAGTTCGCGGGGGCGAGGAAACTATGGCTACACCTTC.

This clonotype has only a few counts. CDR3 in amino acids: CASSSDRGRGETQYF. The CDR3 DNA reads TGTGCCAGCAGCTCTGACAGGGGGCGAGGGGAGACCCAGTACTTC. The chain employs TRBV7-3 and TRBJ2-5; 10 nucleotides agree with TRBD1. V was clipped by 4 bases and J by 5 bases; unmatched bases: 7. Germline V gene sequence: CDR1 SGHTA, CDR2 FQGTGA. The CDR3 is 15 amino acids.

The J gene is TRBJ2-1, the V gene TRBV7-9, with D unclear. This CDR3 is built from 9 residues. Germline V gives CDR1 SEHNR, CDR2 FQNEAQ (reference sequence). V was shortened by 5 bases and J by 9 bases, with 2 bases between the two germline ends. DNA for the CDR3: TGTGCCAGCAGCACTGAGCAGTTCTTC. Amino acids: CASSTEQFF.

V and J are TRBV12-3 or TRBV12-4 and TRBJ2-3; D might be TRBD1 (6 bases). V lost 3 bases and J 2 bases, leaving 9 bases between the germline ends. This CDR3 is built from 14 residues. This CDR3 reads CASSFAGDTDTQYF. The CDR3 DNA sequence: TGTGCCAGCAGTTTTGCAGGGGACACAGATACGCAGTATTTT.

This clonotype has only a few counts. This sequence joins TRBV7-2 and TRBJ2-1, with D possibly TRBD2 on 6 matching bases. This CDR3 is built from 14 residues. Germline CDR1 SGHTA, CDR2 FQGNSA. Trimming left V 4 bases short and J 7 bases short, with 14 bases between. The CDR3 reads CASSSRWRGNEQFF. CDR3 DNA: TGTGCCAGCAGCTCTCGGTGGCGGGGAAATGAGCAGTTCTTC.

The CDR3 nucleotides read TGTGCCAGCATCGAACCCAGGGGGCAGGGCTATGGCTACACCTTC. Its protein is CASIEPRGQGYGYTF. The rearrangement uses TRBV12-3 or TRBV12-4 and TRBJ1-2, with 8 bases fitting TRBD1. There are 15 residues in the CDR3. Trimming cost V 7 bases and J 4 bases; bases outside gene matches: 11.

This clonotype has a handful of counts. The chain carries TRBV20-1 and TRBJ1-2; D is ambiguous. V was shortened by 5 bases and J by 7 bases, with 11 bases between the two germline ends. Germline V lookup: CDR1 DFQATT, CDR2 SNEGSKA (reference sequence). The CDR3 runs to 11 residues. The CDR3 protein is CSAGNLGGYTF. The CDR3 nucleotides read TGCAGTGCTGGAAACCTCGGTGGCTACACCTTC.

This chain links TRBV6-6 with TRBJ2-7; no reliable D call. Germline lookup yields CDR1 MNHNY and CDR2 SVGAGI (reference sequence). The CDR3 consists of 13 residues. Between the trimmed V and J ends, which lost 4 bases and 4 bases, there was a span of 11 bases. CDR3 region: CASSSMGVYEQYF. CDR3 DNA: TGTGCCAGCAGTTCAATGGGTGTTTACGAGCAGTACTTC.

The rearrangement joins TRBV6-2 or TRBV6-3 to TRBJ1-1; TRBD1 is a possible D gene (5 bases). CDR3 length equals 14 residues. V was cut by 3 bases and J by 11 bases, with 19 bases left in between. CDR1 is MNHEY, CDR2 SVGEGT, per germline. CDR3 bases: TGTGCCAGCAGTTATGCGGGGGGGAACGGGGCTGCTTTCTTT. It encodes CASSYAGGNGAAFF.

For this clonotype: Germline is not matched at one junction end, which may reflect a read error. The gene calls are TRBV12-3 or TRBV12-4 and TRBJ2-6; D remains ambiguous. The CDR3 loop spans 13 amino acids. CDR3 DNA: TGTGCGAGCACGGACTCTGGGGCCAACGTCCTGACTTTC. As protein: CASTDSGANVLTF.